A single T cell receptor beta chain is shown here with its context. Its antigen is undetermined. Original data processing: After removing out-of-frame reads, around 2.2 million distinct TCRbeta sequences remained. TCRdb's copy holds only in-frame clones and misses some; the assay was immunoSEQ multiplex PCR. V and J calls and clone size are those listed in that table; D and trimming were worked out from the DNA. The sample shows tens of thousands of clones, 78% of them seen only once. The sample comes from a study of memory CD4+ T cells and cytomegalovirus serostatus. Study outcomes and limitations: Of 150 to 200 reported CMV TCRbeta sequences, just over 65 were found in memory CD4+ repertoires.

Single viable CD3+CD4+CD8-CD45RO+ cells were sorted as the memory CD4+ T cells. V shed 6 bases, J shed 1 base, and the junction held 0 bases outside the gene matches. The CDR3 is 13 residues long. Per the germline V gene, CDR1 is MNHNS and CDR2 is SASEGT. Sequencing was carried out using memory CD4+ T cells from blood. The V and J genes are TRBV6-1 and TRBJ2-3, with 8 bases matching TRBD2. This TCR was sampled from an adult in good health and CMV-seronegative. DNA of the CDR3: TGTGCCAGCAGAGCGGGGGGCACAGATACGCAGTATTTT. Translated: CASRAGGTDTQYF.